A selection of T cell receptor beta chains follows, all from one sample in a study of shared clonotypes between healthy human individuals. Clones were read by immunoSEQ multiplex PCR, and TCRdb kept only the in-frame ones, dropping some. The table records some 2,000,000 clones, approximately 95% of them present only once. Source material: naive CD4+ T cells sorted from blood. Receptor source: a man younger than 35 in good health. The CDR3 runs from the conserved cysteine through the conserved F or W. D genes are given only for firm matches. Clone size is stated in some rows and not others, as once, few, many or a class when expanded.

j_call v_call clone_size cdr3_length d_call cdr3_aa cdr3_nt
TRBJ1-2 TRBV20-1 NA 10 NA CSAPNGGYTF TGCAGTGCTCCTAACGGTGGCTACACCTTC
TRBJ2-1 TRBV6-5 NA 15 NA CASRGEGRGDNEQFF TGTGCCAGCAGGGGAGAGGGGCGAGGCGACAATGAGCAGTTCTTC
TRBJ1-1 TRBV28 many 14 NA CASSLPPLTGEAFF TGTGCCAGCAGTTTGCCGCCTCTTACGGGTGAAGCTTTCTTT
TRBJ1-6 TRBV6-6 NA 15 TRBD1 CASTDAGTDNSPLHF TGTGCCAGCACCGACGCCGGGACAGATAATTCACCCCTCCACTTT
TRBJ1-4 TRBV6-1 NA 18 TRBD1 CASSGGQGGVGSNEKLFF TGTGCCAGCAGTGGAGGACAGGGTGGAGTTGGGTCTAATGAAAAACTGTTTTTT
TRBJ2-3 TRBV9 NA 15 TRBD2 CASSPKREGPDTQYF TGTGCCAGCAGCCCCAAGCGGGAGGGCCCAGATACGCAGTATTTT
TRBJ1-4 TRBV5-1 NA 14 NA CASSRDSPNEKLFF TGCGCCAGCAGCCGAGACAGCCCTAATGAAAAACTGTTTTTT
TRBJ1-5 TRBV18 NA 13 NA CASSLAQDQPQHF TGTGCCAGCTCACTGGCTCAGGATCAGCCCCAGCATTTT
TRBJ1-2 TRBV4-1 NA 13 NA CASSQDLGEGYTF TGCGCCAGCAGCCAAGATTTGGGTGAAGGCTACACCTTC
TRBJ2-3 TRBV12-2 NA 15 NA CASRSRHLSTNTQYF TGTGCAAGTCGCTCCCGCCACCTTAGCACAAATACGCAGTATTTT
TRBJ2-7 TRBV15 NA 16 TRBD1 CATSTFTGGIPYEQYF TGTGCCACCAGCACCTTTACAGGGGGAATCCCCTACGAGCAGTACTTC
TRBJ2-4 TRBV7-2 NA 14 TRBD1 CASSLGQGSSIQYF TGTGCCAGCAGCTTGGGACAGGGGTCAAGCATTCAGTACTTC
TRBJ2-1 TRBV9 NA 17 TRBD2 CASSLTTVAGGPGEQFF TGTGCCAGCAGCCTTACCACCGTAGCGGGGGGGCCCGGTGAGCAGTTCTTC
TRBJ2-3 TRBV7-9 NA 15 NA CASSLRGLYTDTQYF TGTGCCAGCAGCTTACGAGGACTATACACAGATACGCAGTATTTT
TRBJ2-3 TRBV11-3 NA 14 NA CASSSQGSTDTQYF TGTGCCAGCAGCTCCCAGGGTTCCACAGATACGCAGTATTTT
TRBJ1-1 TRBV7-8 NA 15 NA CASSLVATQHGRAFF TGTGCCAGCAGCTTAGTGGCAACCCAACACGGCAGGGCTTTCTTT
TRBJ2-3 TRBV11-2 once 15 NA CASSLNGRGTDTQYF TGTGCCAGCAGCTTAAATGGCAGAGGCACAGATACGCAGTATTTT
TRBJ1-5 TRBV6-5 NA 13 NA CASRGRADQPQHF TGTGCCAGCAGGGGCAGGGCGGATCAGCCCCAGCATTTT
TRBJ2-5 TRBV6-5 NA 15 NA CASSYGGGPQETQYF TGTGCCAGCAGTTACGGGGGGGGGCCCCAAGAGACCCAGTACTTC
TRBJ1-1 TRBV25-1 NA 14 NA CASSRDRLGTEAFF TGTGCCAGCAGCAGAGACCGCTTGGGGACTGAAGCTTTCTTT